This T cell receptor beta chain was recovered during a study of T cell responses to AZD1222 COVID-19 vaccine. Turning to this clone: What it binds is not known.

Study-wide results and caveats: Clonal diversity was possibly underestimated; the donors were predominantly white British and more often female. At 160-218 and 743-854, vaccine-associated CD4 TCRs were dominant, and they spanned spike.

This CDR3 is built from 11 residues. Trimming removed 4 bases from V and 2 bases from J, with 2 bases in between. CDR1 is SQVTM and CDR2 is ANQGSEA in the germline V gene. Repertoires were generated with immunoSEQ multiplex PCR, while TCRdb's copy carries only in-frame clones and drops some. This sample has over 150,000 clones, with approximately 92% found just once. The TCR comes from an adult who received the MenACWY meningococcal vaccine as a control. The rearrangement links TRBV29-1 to TRBJ2-2; no clear D gene. Source: peripheral blood, taken 28 days after the second dose of the MenACWY control vaccine. The CDR3 is CSVANTGELFF. The CDR3 bases are TGCAGCGTTGCTAACACCGGGGAGCTGTTTTTT.